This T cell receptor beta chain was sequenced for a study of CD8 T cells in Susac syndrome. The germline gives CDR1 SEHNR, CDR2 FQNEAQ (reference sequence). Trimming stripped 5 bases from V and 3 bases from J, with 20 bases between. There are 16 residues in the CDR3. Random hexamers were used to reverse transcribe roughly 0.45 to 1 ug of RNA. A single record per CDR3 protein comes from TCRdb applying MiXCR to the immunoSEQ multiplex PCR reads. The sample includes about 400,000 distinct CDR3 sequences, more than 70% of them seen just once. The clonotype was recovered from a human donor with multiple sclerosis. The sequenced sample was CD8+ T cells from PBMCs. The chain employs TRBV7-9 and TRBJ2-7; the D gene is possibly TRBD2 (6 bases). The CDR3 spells CASSAIWGDSLYEQYF. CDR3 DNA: TGTGCCAGCAGCGCTATATGGGGGGATTCCCTCTACGAGCAGTACTTC.